This is a list of T cell receptor beta chains from one sample in a study of blood T cell repertoires in COVID-19. Assay: immunoSEQ multiplex PCR; the TCRdb copy retains only in-frame clones and omits some. The sample contains 250,000 to 350,000 clones, 89% of which appear only once. Specimen: peripheral blood. The receptors were gathered from a woman aged 40 to 50 who had recovered from COVID-19. CDR3s leave out the opening cysteine and the closing phenylalanine or tryptophan. Each record gives: CDR3 length, V gene, J gene, CDR3 protein.

11	TRBV7-7	TRBJ2-1	ASSLTWVNEQF
13	TRBV5-1	TRBJ2-2	ASSPIAESPGELF
12	TRBV7-6	TRBJ2-7	ASSETSGTREQY
13	TRBV13	TRBJ2-5	ASSLGFTRSETQY
11	TRBV19	TRBJ2-3	ASKPGPGDTQY
13	TRBV13	TRBJ2-1	ASSRREKAHNEQF
12	TRBV7-6	TRBJ2-1	ASSPYDRNNEQF
14	TRBV11-2	TRBJ2-3	ASSFVPSGRTDTQY
14	TRBV30	TRBJ1-5	AWSTEGGLSNQPQH
13	TRBV7-3	TRBJ2-1	ASSLTRAGVYEQF
13	TRBV6-5	TRBJ2-7	ASSSQLADNYEQY
12	TRBV6-1	TRBJ1-1	ASSEQLENTEAF
13	TRBV30	TRBJ2-3	AWSVSTSRTDTQY
13	TRBV5-6	TRBJ2-7	ASSFDAGEVYEQY
13	TRBV15	TRBJ2-1	ATSLGLAGDGEQF
16	TRBV27	TRBJ2-6	ASSPRPQEYSGANVLT
13	TRBV11-3	TRBJ2-1	ASSLAGWSYNEQF
14	TRBV19	TRBJ2-2	ASSKTLAGGPGELF
13	TRBV10-3	TRBJ1-2	AISASQTENYGYT
12	TRBV30	TRBJ1-4	AWSYQGGAEKLF
11	TRBV24-1	TRBJ2-7	ATSDAGDYEQY
14	TRBV5-4	TRBJ1-2	ASSARPAGGEFGYT
14	TRBV5-1	TRBJ2-1	ASSSNPGLWNNEQF
14	TRBV24-1	TRBJ2-1	ATSDASASSYNEQF
13	TRBV4-1	TRBJ1-2	ASSQAATVNYGYT
16	TRBV7-9	TRBJ2-2	ASSLSAGGYRNTGELF
15	TRBV27	TRBJ2-1	ASSFGLGLAGDNEQF
11	TRBV3-1/TRBV3-2	TRBJ1-1	ASSLSLNTEAF
12	TRBV19	TRBJ2-7	ASSMRQYPHEQY
12	TRBV5-5	TRBJ1-6	ASTDRSMNSPLH
14	TRBV19	TRBJ2-3	ASRRGLAGTTDTQY
13	TRBV19	TRBJ2-2	ASSPRQADTGELF
13	TRBV3-1/TRBV3-2	TRBJ1-5	ASSQGGQEYQPQH
16	TRBV3-1/TRBV3-2	TRBJ2-3	ASSQGMTSGSTPDTQY
11	TRBV5-8	TRBJ2-7	ASSWTGSYEQY
11	TRBV19	TRBJ2-7	ASRDRANYEQY
12	TRBV9	TRBJ1-4	ASSPQTANEKLF
13	TRBV10-3	TRBJ2-7	AISDILQGAGEQY
12	TRBV7-2	TRBJ2-3	ASSLAGGRDTQY
14	TRBV21-1	TRBJ1-3	ASSKETGVGRNTIY